The clone carrying this T cell receptor (beta chain) was seen just once. CDR3 length: 14 residues. Germline CDR1 is MDHEN and CDR2 is SYDVKM. Trimming cost V 4 bases and J 4 bases, with 14 bases left between them. Methods used by the authors: Amplification of reference gene primers was used by the study to estimate nucleated cell counts. TCRdb keeps only in-frame clones here, not all; method: immunoSEQ multiplex PCR. Clone size and V and J calls were adopted from that table, with D and trimming inferred from the DNA. This table has about 100,000 clones, more than 70% appearing once. These data originate in a study of blood T cell repertoires in COVID-19. As for the study in general: Specimens from acute and convalescent COVID-19 originated in the United States, Italy and Spain. Sources were T cells, B-cell-depleted T cells, or PBMCs; the material itself was cDNA or gDNA.

This sequence was found in a woman aged 25 to 39 with acute or convalescent COVID-19. Material for sequencing was peripheral blood. This chain joins TRBV28 and TRBJ2-7; tentative D call: TRBD2 (5 bases). The CDR3 loop is CASSSRTGQYEQYF. CDR3 nucleotides: TGTGCCAGCAGTTCCCGGACTGGGCAGTACGAGCAGTACTTC.